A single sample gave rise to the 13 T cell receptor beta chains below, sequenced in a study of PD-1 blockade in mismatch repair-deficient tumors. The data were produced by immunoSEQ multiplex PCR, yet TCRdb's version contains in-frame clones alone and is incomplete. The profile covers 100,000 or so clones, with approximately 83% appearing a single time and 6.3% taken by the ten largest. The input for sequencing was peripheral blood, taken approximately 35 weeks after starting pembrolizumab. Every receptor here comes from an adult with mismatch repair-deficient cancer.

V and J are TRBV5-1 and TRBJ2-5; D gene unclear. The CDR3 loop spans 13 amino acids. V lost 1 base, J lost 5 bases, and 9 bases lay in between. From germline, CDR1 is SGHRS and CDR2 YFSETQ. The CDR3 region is CASSLIFTETQYF. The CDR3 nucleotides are TGCGCCAGCAGCTTGATATTCACGGAGACCCAGTACTTC.

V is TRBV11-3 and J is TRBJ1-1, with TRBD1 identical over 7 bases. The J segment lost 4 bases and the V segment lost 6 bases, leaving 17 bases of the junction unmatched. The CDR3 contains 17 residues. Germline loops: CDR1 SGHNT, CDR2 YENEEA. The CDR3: CASSTGTAWGLSTEAFF. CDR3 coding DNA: TGTGCCAGCAGTACCGGGACAGCTTGGGGCTTAAGCACTGAAGCTTTCTTT.

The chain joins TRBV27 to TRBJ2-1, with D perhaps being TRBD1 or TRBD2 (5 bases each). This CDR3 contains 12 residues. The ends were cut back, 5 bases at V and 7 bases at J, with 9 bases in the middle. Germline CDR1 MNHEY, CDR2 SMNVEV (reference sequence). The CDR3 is CASSPEGNEQFF. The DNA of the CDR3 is TGTGCCAGCAGTCCCGAGGGGAATGAGCAGTTCTTC.

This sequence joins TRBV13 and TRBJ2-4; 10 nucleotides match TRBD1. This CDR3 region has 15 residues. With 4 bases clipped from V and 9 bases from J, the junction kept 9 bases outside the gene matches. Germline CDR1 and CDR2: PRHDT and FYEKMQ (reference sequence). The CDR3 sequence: CASSSWGQGRSIQYF. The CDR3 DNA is TGTGCCAGCAGCTCCTGGGGACAGGGGAGATCCATTCAGTACTTC.

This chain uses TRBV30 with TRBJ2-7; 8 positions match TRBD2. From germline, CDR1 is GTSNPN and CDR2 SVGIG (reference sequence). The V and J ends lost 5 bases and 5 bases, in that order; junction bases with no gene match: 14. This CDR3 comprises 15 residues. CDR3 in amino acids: CAWGSGTRVPNEQYF. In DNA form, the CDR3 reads TGTGCCTGGGGGAGCGGGACTAGAGTTCCCAACGAGCAGTACTTC.

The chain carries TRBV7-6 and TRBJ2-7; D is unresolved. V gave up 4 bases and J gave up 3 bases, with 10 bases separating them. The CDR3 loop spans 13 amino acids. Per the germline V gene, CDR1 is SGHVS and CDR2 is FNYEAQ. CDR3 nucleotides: TGTGCCAGCAGCTCCTCCCAAGACTACGAGCAGTACTTC. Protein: CASSSSQDYEQYF.

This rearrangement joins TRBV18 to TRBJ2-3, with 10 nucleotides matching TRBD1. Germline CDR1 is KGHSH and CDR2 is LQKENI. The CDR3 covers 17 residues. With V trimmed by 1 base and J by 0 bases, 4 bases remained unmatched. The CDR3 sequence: CASSPQPGQGSTDTQYF. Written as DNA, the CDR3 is TGTGCCAGCTCACCACAACCGGGACAGGGGAGCACAGATACGCAGTATTTT.

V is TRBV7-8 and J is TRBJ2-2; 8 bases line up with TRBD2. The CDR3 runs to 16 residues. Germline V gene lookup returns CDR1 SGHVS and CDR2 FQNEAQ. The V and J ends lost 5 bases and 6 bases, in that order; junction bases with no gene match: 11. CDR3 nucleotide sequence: TGTGCCAGCAGCCCGGGAGGTAGAGCGGGAGCCGGGGAGCTGTTTTTT. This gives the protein CASSPGGRAGAGELFF.

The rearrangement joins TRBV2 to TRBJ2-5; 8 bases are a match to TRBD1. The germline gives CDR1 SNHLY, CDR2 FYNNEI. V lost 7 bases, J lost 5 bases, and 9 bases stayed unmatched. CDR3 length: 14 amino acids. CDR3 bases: TGTGCCAGCACCGAGTCGCAGGGGGCTGAGACCCAGTACTTC. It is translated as CASTESQGAETQYF.

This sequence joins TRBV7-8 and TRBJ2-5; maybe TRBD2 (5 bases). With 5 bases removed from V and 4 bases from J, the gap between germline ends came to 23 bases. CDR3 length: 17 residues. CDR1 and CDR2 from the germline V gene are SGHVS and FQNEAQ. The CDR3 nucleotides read TGTGCCAGCAGCCGTCCCCGCGTTTCGGGGTCCAGAGAGACCCAGTACTTC. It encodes CASSRPRVSGSRETQYF.

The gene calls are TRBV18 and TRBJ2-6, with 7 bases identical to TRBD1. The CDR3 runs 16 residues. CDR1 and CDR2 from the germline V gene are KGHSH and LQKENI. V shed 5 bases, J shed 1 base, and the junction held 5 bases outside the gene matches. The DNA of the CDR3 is TGTGCCAGCTCAAGGGGGCAGGAGTCTGGGGCCAACGTCCTGACTTTC. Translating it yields CASSRGQESGANVLTF.

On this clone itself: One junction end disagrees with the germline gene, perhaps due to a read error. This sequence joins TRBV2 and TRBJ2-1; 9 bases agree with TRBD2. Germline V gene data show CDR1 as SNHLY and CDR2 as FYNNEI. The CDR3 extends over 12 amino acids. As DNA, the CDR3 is TGTGCCAGCAGTGATGGGGCGGGAGGGCCCCTCTTC. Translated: CASSDGAGGPLF.

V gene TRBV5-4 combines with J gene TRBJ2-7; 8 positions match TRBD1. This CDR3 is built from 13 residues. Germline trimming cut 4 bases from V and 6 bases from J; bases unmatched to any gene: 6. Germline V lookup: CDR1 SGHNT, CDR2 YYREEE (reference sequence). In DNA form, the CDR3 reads TGTGCCAGCAGCAGGACAGGGAGCCCCGAGCAGTACTTC. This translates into CASSRTGSPEQYF. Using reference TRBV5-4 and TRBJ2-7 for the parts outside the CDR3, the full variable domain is ETGVTQSPTHLIKTRGQQVTLRCSSQSGHNTVSWYQQALGQGPQFIFQYYREEENGRGNFPPRFSGLQFPNYSSELNVNALELDDSALYLCASSRTGSPEQYFGPGTRLTVT.